The rows below give T cell receptor beta chains drawn from one sample of a study of a mutant IDH1 vaccine in newly diagnosed glioma. The antigens of these receptors remain unknown. Assay used: immunoSEQ multiplex PCR; TCRdb lists only in-frame clones, some missing. Of fewer than 40,000 clones in the sample, about 80% were seen once. Sequencing used PBMCs, obtained from a glioma patient whose treatment included an IDH1 peptide vaccine. Receptors originate from a young man with glioma. Each CDR3 is given with its conserved first and last residue. Each record gives: V gene, D gene, clone size, J gene, CDR3 protein, CDR3 DNA. D genes are given only for firm matches. Size is omitted from some rows. Given values are once, few, many or a class for expanded clones.

TRBV5-1	-	-	TRBJ2-2	CASSNNTSSTGELFF	TGCGCCAGCAGCAACAATACTAGCAGTACCGGGGAGCTGTTTTTT
TRBV6-1	TRBD1	once	TRBJ1-4	CASHMTGDNEKLFF	TGTGCCAGCCACATGACAGGGGATAATGAAAAACTGTTTTTT
TRBV6-5	-	few	TRBJ2-6	CASSYRGSGANVLTF	TGTGCCAGCAGTTACAGGGGGTCTGGGGCCAACGTCCTGACTTTC
TRBV7-9	-	-	TRBJ2-1	CASSSTQNWRDYNEQFF	TGTGCCAGCAGCTCGACCCAAAACTGGCGAGACTACAATGAGCAGTTCTTC
TRBV7-9	TRBD2	-	TRBJ2-5	CASSLWTSGGQETQYF	TGTGCCAGCAGCTTATGGACTAGCGGGGGTCAAGAGACCCAGTACTTC
TRBV7-9	TRBD1	medium-sized	TRBJ2-7	CASSHRGRVYEQYF	TGTGCCAGCAGCCACAGGGGAAGGGTCTACGAGCAGTACTTC
TRBV9	TRBD1	-	TRBJ1-1	CASSRGQGDMNTEAFF	TGTGCCAGCAGCCGCGGACAGGGAGACATGAACACTGAAGCTTTCTTT
TRBV13	TRBD1	-	TRBJ1-2	CASTINRGLSGYTF	TGTGCCAGTACAATTAACAGGGGGCTCAGTGGCTACACCTTC
TRBV19	-	-	TRBJ2-1	CASSIDLEGNEQFF	TGTGCCAGTAGTATAGATCTCGAAGGAAACGAGCAGTTCTTC
TRBV6-5	-	-	TRBJ1-4	CASSLDSSTNEKLFF	TGTGCCAGCAGCCTGGACAGCTCAACTAATGAAAAACTGTTTTTT
TRBV7-9	-	-	TRBJ1-2	CASSLEGVNYGYTF	TGTGCCAGCAGCTTAGAAGGGGTCAACTATGGCTACACCTTC
TRBV2	-	-	TRBJ1-3	CASSEEGEMSSGNTIYF	TGTGCCAGCAGTGAAGAGGGTGAGATGAGCTCTGGAAACACCATATATTTT
TRBV6-6	TRBD2	-	TRBJ2-1	CASRTIRGGGYNEQFF	TGTGCCAGCAGAACCATCCGGGGGGGCGGCTACAATGAGCAGTTCTTC
TRBV19	-	-	TRBJ2-1	CASRQDREDNEQFF	TGTGCCAGCCGACAAGACAGGGAGGACAATGAGCAGTTCTTC
TRBV7-8	-	-	TRBJ2-3	CASSSFNTQYF	TGTGCCAGCAGCTCCTTCAATACGCAGTATTTT
TRBV6-1	-	once	TRBJ1-2	CASSREGGAYGYTF	TGTGCCAGCAGCCGAGAAGGGGGTGCCTATGGCTACACCTTC
TRBV14	-	-	TRBJ1-2	CAIRDPKTEYGYTF	TGTGCCATAAGGGACCCCAAAACCGAATATGGCTACACCTTC
TRBV7-2	-	-	TRBJ1-5	CASSLATEEAQHF	TGTGCCAGCAGCTTAGCGACAGAGGAGGCCCAGCATTTT
TRBV19	-	-	TRBJ2-2	CASNSNQGSRELFF	TGTGCCAGTAATTCGAATCAGGGGAGCAGGGAGCTGTTTTTT
TRBV19	TRBD2	-	TRBJ2-1	CASSPRLAGSYNEQFF	TGTGCCAGTAGTCCAAGACTAGCGGGATCTTACAATGAGCAGTTCTTC
TRBV5-1	-	-	TRBJ2-5	CASSLDNGRGETQYF	TGCGCCAGCAGCTTGGATAACGGGAGAGGGGAGACCCAGTACTTC
TRBV10-3	TRBD1	-	TRBJ1-2	CASSDRDRANYGYTF	TGTGCCAGCTCAGACCGCGACAGGGCTAACTATGGCTACACCTTC
TRBV19	-	few	TRBJ1-1	CASTRRTEAFF	TGTGCCAGTACCCGGCGGACTGAAGCTTTCTTT
TRBV7-8	-	-	TRBJ2-1	CASIPLPGDGNEQFF	TGTGCCAGCATCCCTCTCCCAGGGGATGGGAATGAGCAGTTCTTC
TRBV2	TRBD2	-	TRBJ2-7	CASSGRTSVYEQYF	TGTGCCAGCAGTGGTCGGACTAGCGTCTACGAGCAGTACTTC
TRBV7-8	-	-	TRBJ2-3	CASSPSRTQYF	TGTGCCAGCAGCCCGTCCCGGACGCAGTATTTT
TRBV7-2	-	-	TRBJ2-1	CASSLAGAPYNEQFF	TGTGCCAGCAGCTTAGCGGGAGCCCCCTACAATGAGCAGTTCTTC
TRBV14	-	-	TRBJ1-1	CASSQARTVNTEAFF	TGTGCCAGCAGCCAAGCGCGGACCGTGAACACTGAAGCTTTCTTT
TRBV9	-	-	TRBJ1-4	CASSFRPVADEKLFF	TGTGCCAGCAGCTTCAGACCAGTGGCGGATGAAAAACTGTTTTTT
TRBV29-1	TRBD1	-	TRBJ1-2	CSVGSQGAGGYTF	TGCAGCGTGGGCTCACAGGGGGCGGGGGGCTACACCTTC
TRBV18	TRBD2	-	TRBJ2-1	CASSPLGLAANNEQFF	TGTGCCAGCTCACCGCTGGGACTAGCGGCGAACAATGAGCAGTTCTTC
TRBV7-7	-	-	TRBJ2-2	CASSSSSRGGGELFF	TGTGCCAGCAGCTCAAGTAGCAGGGGCGGAGGGGAGCTGTTTTTT
TRBV30	-	-	TRBJ2-5	CAWGPSAVGQETQYF	TGTGCCTGGGGTCCCAGCGCGGTGGGCCAAGAGACCCAGTACTTC